This T cell receptor beta chain was captured in a study of T cell repertoires in cytomegalovirus infection. The overall study: TCR beta signatures that were public indicated CMV infection and matching HLA type. Study findings and constraints: Dominating the ex vivo response were TCR beta clonotypes that were CMV-specific and HLA-C-restricted. Cumulative public TCR beta family frequency identified carriers of CMV plus the relevant HLA.

Many counts were recorded for this clonotype. Antigen unknown. TCRdb re-called the reads through MiXCR, storing one row per CDR3 protein. This table holds about 110,000 distinct CDR3 sequences, around a tenth found once. CDR3 length: 15 residues. Trimming cost V 4 bases and J 3 bases, with 13 bases left between them. Germline-derived CDR1 and CDR2 are SGHVS and FNYEAQ. The V and J genes are TRBV7-6 and TRBJ2-1; possibly TRBD2 for D (6 bases). The TCR was taken from a human donor in good health (CMV status not recorded). Some clones in this sample may be carry-over from other donors' samples. Sequenced: PBMCs, sequenced either directly or after in vitro stimulation (not recorded which). CDR3 in amino acids: CASSSIAAGYNEQFF. The DNA of the CDR3 is TGTGCCAGCAGCTCCATAGCGGCGGGCTACAATGAGCAGTTCTTC.